This T cell receptor (beta chain) was retrieved from a study of tumor-infiltrating lymphocytes in primary liver carcinoma (dated by TCRdb to the late 2010s). Regarding the complete study: Of the five patients (three men and two women, aged 30 to 69 years), four had hepatocellular carcinoma and one had combined HCC and intrahepatic cholangiocarcinoma. Tumors of the five patients were stage T1-T3 N0M0 with maximum diameters of roughly 4.2 to 10 cm. Roughly 3.65 to 8 million productive TCRbeta reads were obtained per sample, and no significant difference in read depth was found between tissue types. For each liver tumor, the study sampled five regions along with adjacent normal tissue and blood, and applied TCRbeta repertoire sequencing, expression microarrays and whole-exome sequencing. A total of some 35 specimens from 5 patients underwent TCRbeta repertoire sequencing, comprising some 25 tumor regions, 5 adjacent noncancerous liver tissues and 5 peripheral blood samples. The approximately 24 tumor region samples were profiled with Agilent mRNA microarrays so that TCRbeta repertoire diversity could be related to the local molecular phenotype. High reproducibility was observed for the technical replicate repertoires, with mean shared-clone rates around 0.89 and correlation coefficients above 0.98.

The CDR3 numbers 16 residues from cysteine through phenylalanine. Here the CDR3 DNA is all that survives: 48 bases in frame from base 1. Trimming costs V 5 bases and J 9 bases, and their ends lie 22 bases apart. Total RNA and DNA were co-extracted without cell sorting from around 20-30 mg of bulk tissue using the AllPrep DNA/RNA mini kit. Surgical resection was performed in China between 2015 and early 2016 on five or six patients with histopathologically diagnosed primary liver carcinoma. At the time of sampling, the patients had chronic HBV infection and had not received any treatment. Five spatially separated regions were sampled from each tumor: the superior, inferior, left-lateral and right-lateral poles, plus the tumor centre. Histological examination found more than 90% viable tumor cells in every tumor sample. Fresh tumor and adjacent tissue pieces were bisected; one half was stored in RNAlater at -80°C, the other sent for histology.

Results the study describes overall, beyond this receptor: Only about 7-25% of top clones were found in all five regions of a tumor, suggesting spatial heterogeneity of tumor-infiltrating T cells. Because only the TCR beta chain was sequenced and unpaired alpha chains were not captured, true repertoire diversity is likely underestimated. The top 250 clones made up a significantly larger repertoire fraction in tumors than in blood (p = 0.039). Only 4 or 5 patients were included in the study, and the authors note that the findings should be validated in a larger study. Comparison of CD4+ and CD8+ T cell repertoires was precluded by the use of bulk unsorted samples. Consistent with antigen-driven expansion, pairs of tumor regions showed higher repertoire overlap (mean roughly 35%) than either tumor-adjacent pairs (around 17%) or tumor-blood pairs (around 14%).

Worth noting for this clonotype: Which antigen it targets is not known. No base-level quality is on record; no much larger clone is a single base apart.

TCRbeta-specific cDNA was reverse-transcribed from 500 ng total RNA using a constant-region primer and ProtoScript II reverse transcriptase. Construction of the TCRbeta libraries relied on three nested rounds of multiplex PCR, following a slightly modified ARM-PCR procedure. Each of the first two PCR rounds ran for around 9 cycles and used multiplex TRBV1-TRBV30 forward primers together with a Cbeta reverse primer. Sample barcodes and Illumina adapters were added in a final 25-cycle PCR using Deep VentR polymerase. Before sequencing, amplicons between 200 and 500 bp were purified from gel using a QIAquick gel extraction kit. The TCRbeta amplicons were sequenced with 250-bp paired-end reads on an Illumina HiSeq 2500. The authors' analysis ran thus. To recover full CDR3 sequences, reads were quality-trimmed using Trimmomatic v0.33 and paired reads were then merged using FLASH v1.2.11. V, D and J germline segments were assigned to the rearranged TCRbeta sequences by MiGEC v1.2.1b. Clonotype statistics and Shannon-Wiener diversity indices were computed with VDJtools v1.0.0. Except for diversity analysis, only the 250 most abundant clonotypes of each sample were used in subsequent analyses to reduce sampling bias. TCRdb's own reprocessing of the public reads used fastp at Q25 and MiXCR and kept productive beta chains. Records with the same CDR3 protein are collapsed into one entry carrying the most frequent genes and DNA. TCRdb's processing, not the authors' own work, is the source of the V and J calls. This sample gives fewer than 200,000 distinct CDR3 sequences in total; around four fifths of them show up just once. The ten largest make up approximately 18% of the sample.

Specimen: tumor tissue from primary liver carcinoma. The TCR sequence derives from a man aged 35 to 55 with primary liver carcinoma and hepatitis B virus infection. This receptor chain uses TRBV12-3 or TRBV12-4 and TRBJ2-2; TRBD2 is possibly the D segment (6 matching bases). Read as DNA, the sequence is TGTGCCAGCAGTCCCACGGCTACCGGGAGATGGAGGGAGCTGTTTTTT. This codes for CASSPTATGRWRELFF.